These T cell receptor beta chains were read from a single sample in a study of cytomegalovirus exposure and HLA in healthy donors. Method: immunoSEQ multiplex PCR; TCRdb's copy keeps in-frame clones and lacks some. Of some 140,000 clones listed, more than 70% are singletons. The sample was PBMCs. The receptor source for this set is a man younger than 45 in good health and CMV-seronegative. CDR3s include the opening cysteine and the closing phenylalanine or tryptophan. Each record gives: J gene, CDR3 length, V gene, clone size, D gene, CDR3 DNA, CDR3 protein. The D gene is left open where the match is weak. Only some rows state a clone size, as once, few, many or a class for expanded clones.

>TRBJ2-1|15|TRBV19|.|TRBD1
TGTGCCAGTAGAACCACAGGGGGGTCCTACAATGAGCAGTTCTTC
CASRTTGGSYNEQFF
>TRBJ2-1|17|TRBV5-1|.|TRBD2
TGCGCCAGCAGCTTGGGGGGGACTAGCGGGAGTTTCGATGAGCAGTTCTTC
CASSLGGTSGSFDEQFF
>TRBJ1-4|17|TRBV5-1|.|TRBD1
TGCGCCAGCAGCTTAGGAACTACAGGGGGCAGTAATGAAAAACTGTTTTTT
CASSLGTTGGSNEKLFF
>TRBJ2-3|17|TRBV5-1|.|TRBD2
TGCGCCAGCAGCTTGGCACAGAGCGGGAGGGCCAGAGATACGCAGTATTTT
CASSLAQSGRARDTQYF
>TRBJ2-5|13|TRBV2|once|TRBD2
TGTGCCAGCAGCGATACTAGCGGGAAAGCCCAGTACTTC
CASSDTSGKAQYF
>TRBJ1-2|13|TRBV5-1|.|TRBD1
TGCGCCAGCAGCTTAGGGGGCGCTTATGGCTACACCTTC
CASSLGGAYGYTF
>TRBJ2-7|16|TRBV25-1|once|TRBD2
TGTGCCAGCAGTGAATTGCCAGCGGGAGGGCCCCACGAGCAGTACTTC
CASSELPAGGPHEQYF
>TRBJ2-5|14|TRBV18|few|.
TGTGCCAGCTCACCCGCGGGGAACCAAGAGACCCAGTACTTC
CASSPAGNQETQYF
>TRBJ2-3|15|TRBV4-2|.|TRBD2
TGTGCCAGCAGCCAACTAGCGGGAGTTAAAGATACGCAGTATTTT
CASSQLAGVKDTQYF
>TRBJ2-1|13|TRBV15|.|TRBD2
TGTGCCACCAGCAGAACTAGCGGGAATGAGCAGTTCTTC
CATSRTSGNEQFF
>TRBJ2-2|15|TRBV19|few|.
TGTGCCAGTAGTAGCGACCGTGCAGGGATCGGGGAGCTGTTTTTT
CASSSDRAGIGELFF
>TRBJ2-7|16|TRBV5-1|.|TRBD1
TGCGCCAGCAGCTCCCCCTCCGGGACAGGGGGCTACGAGCAGTACTTC
CASSSPSGTGGYEQYF
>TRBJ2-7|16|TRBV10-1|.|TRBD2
TGCGCCAGCAGTGAGTCCCCAGCGGGGGCCTCCTACGAGCAGTACTTC
CASSESPAGASYEQYF
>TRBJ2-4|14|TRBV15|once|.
TGTGCCACCAGCAGCTCCCCCCGGGGAAACATTCAGTACTTC
CATSSSPRGNIQYF
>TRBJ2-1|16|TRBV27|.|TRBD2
TGTGCCAGCAGTCTCCGGTGGAGCGGGAGATTCGGTGAGCAGTTCTTC
CASSLRWSGRFGEQFF
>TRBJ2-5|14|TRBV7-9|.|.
TGTGCCAGCAGTCAAAAGGGAGTCGGGGAGACCCAGTACTTC
CASSQKGVGETQYF
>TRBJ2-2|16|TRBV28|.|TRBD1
TGTGCCAGCAGTGGAGCCCGGGACAGGGTAACCGGGGAGCTGTTTTTT
CASSGARDRVTGELFF
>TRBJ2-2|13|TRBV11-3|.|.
TGTGCCAGCAGCTTTTTTTTAACCGGGGAGCTGTTTTTT
CASSFFLTGELFF
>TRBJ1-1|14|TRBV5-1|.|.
TGCGCCAGCAGCTTGTGGCGGATGAACACTGAAGCTTTCTTT
CASSLWRMNTEAFF
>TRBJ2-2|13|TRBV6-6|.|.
TGTGCCAGCAGTCTGGGGAGCACCGGGGAGCTGTTTTTT
CASSLGSTGELFF
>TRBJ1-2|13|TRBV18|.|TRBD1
TGTGCCAGCTCACCGCGGACAGGGGATGGCTACACCTTC
CASSPRTGDGYTF
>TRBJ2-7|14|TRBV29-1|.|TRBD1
TGCAGCGTTTCTCCGGGACAGGGCACCTACGAGCAGTACTTC
CSVSPGQGTYEQYF
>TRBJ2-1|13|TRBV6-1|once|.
TGTGCCAGCAGTGAATCCGGTAACAATGAGCAGTTCTTC
CASSESGNNEQFF
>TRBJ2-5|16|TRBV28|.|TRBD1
TGTGCCAGCAGTTCCGAGGGACAGGGACGACGGGAGACCCAGTACTTC
CASSSEGQGRRETQYF
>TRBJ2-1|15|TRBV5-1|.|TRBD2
TGCGCCAGCAGCCAGGGACTAGCTAGTGGTAATGAGCAGTTCTTC
CASSQGLASGNEQFF
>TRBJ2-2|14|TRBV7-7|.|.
TGTGCTAGCAGCCTCCAGGACTCACCCGGGGAGCTGTTTTTT
CASSLQDSPGELFF
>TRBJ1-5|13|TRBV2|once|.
TGTGCCAGCCACGGACAGCTAAATCAGCCCCAGCATTTT
CASHGQLNQPQHF
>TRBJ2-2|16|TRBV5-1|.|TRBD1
TGCGCCAGCAGCTTGTCCGGGACAGAGAACACCGGGGAGCTGTTTTTT
CASSLSGTENTGELFF
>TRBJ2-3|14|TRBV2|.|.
TGTGCCAGCAGTGAATCCCCCACTTCGGATACGCAGTATTTT
CASSESPTSDTQYF
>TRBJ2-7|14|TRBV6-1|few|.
TGTGCCAGCAGTGAAGCGTGGCAGATCTACGAGCAGTACTTC
CASSEAWQIYEQYF
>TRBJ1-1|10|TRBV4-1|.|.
TGCGCCAGCAGCCAAGGGGCGACTTTCTTT
CASSQGATFF
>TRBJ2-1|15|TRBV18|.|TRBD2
TGTGCCAGCTCACTACTAGCGGGAGGGTACAATGAGCAGTTCTTC
CASSLLAGGYNEQFF
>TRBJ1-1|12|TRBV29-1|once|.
TGCAGCGCAAGAGGACAGTCCACTGAAGCTTTCTTT
CSARGQSTEAFF
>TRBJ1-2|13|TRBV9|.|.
TGTGCCAGCAGCGTAGAGGCGGGTAATGGCTACACCTTC
CASSVEAGNGYTF
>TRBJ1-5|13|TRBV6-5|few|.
TGTGCCAGCAGTTACTCCAGGGGTCAGCCCCAGCATTTT
CASSYSRGQPQHF
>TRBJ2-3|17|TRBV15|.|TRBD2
TGTGCCACCAGCAGAGATAACGGACTAGCAACCGCAGATACGCAGTATTTT
CATSRDNGLATADTQYF
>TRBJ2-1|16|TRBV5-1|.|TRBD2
TGCGCCAGCAGCCCCGGGGAGACTAGCGGCTACAATGAGCAGTTCTTC
CASSPGETSGYNEQFF
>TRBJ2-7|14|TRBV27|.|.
TGTGCCAGCAGCCCTATGGGGCTTTCCTACGAGCAGTACTTC
CASSPMGLSYEQYF
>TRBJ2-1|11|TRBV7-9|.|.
TGTGCCAGCAGCCCTTCCGATGAGCAGTTCTTC
CASSPSDEQFF
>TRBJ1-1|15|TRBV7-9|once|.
TGTGCCAGCAGCTTAGTGTTCCAGATGAACACTGAAGCTTTCTTT
CASSLVFQMNTEAFF